This TCR beta chain is from a study of CD8 T cells in ankylosing spondylitis listed by TCRdb under 2017. With regard to the full study: T cell receptor beta repertoires were profiled in healthy donors and ankylosing spondylitis patients so that disease-linked TCR variants could be found. The full study cohort was made up of about 24 ankylosing spondylitis patients and fewer than 120 healthy donors. Peripheral blood was sampled, and synovial fluid was additionally collected from ankylosing spondylitis patients.

Points on this clonotype: Its antigen remains undetermined. No quality values exist for individual bases; no much larger clone is one base distant.

General findings and caveats noted by the study authors: According to the report, matched synovial fluid samples from ankylosing spondylitis patients were significantly enriched for the disease-linked clones. In peripheral blood, the disease-linked clones were found at relatively low frequencies and had a CD8+ phenotype. Blood from ankylosing spondylitis patients appeared to be characterized by a TCR beta motif composed of eight highly homologous amino acid variants. Some TCR beta motif variants had previously been reported in synovial fluid and blood of reactive arthritis patients, which suggested common disease-initiation mechanisms.

Sequencer: Illumina HiSeq 2500. Quantitative 5'-RACE with molecular barcodes was used to prepare TCR beta libraries. The source study handled its data this way. Disease-linked TCR variants were identified with a new computational method built on a probabilistic model of VDJ rearrangement. TCRdb itself trimmed the public reads at Q25 with fastp, ran MiXCR and retained productive beta chains. Each CDR3 protein appears once, grouped with its most common genes and DNA. TCRdb assigned the V and J calls; the authors' analysis was not used. The sample contains a few hundred thousand distinct CDR3 sequences, 20% of them found a single time. Together, the top ten hold about an eighth of the sample. The specimen sequenced was blood, either unsorted or a sorted T cell fraction (not recorded which). This receptor was taken from a male donor with ankylosing spondylitis or in good health (not recorded which).

At the DNA level, the sequence is TGTGCCAGCAGCGGACTAGCCGTAGATACGCAGTATTTT. This yields the protein CASSGLAVDTQYF. The sequence links TRBV2 to TRBJ2-3, and 8 junction bases match TRBD2. From a lookup of the germline V gene, CDR1 and CDR2 are SNHLY and FYNNEI. The CDR3 has 13 amino acids, counting the end cysteine and phenylalanine. CDR3 DNA is the only sequence kept; it has 39 bases, read in frame from the first base. Trimming takes 6 bases off V and 5 bases off J; junction bases not matched to a gene: 4.